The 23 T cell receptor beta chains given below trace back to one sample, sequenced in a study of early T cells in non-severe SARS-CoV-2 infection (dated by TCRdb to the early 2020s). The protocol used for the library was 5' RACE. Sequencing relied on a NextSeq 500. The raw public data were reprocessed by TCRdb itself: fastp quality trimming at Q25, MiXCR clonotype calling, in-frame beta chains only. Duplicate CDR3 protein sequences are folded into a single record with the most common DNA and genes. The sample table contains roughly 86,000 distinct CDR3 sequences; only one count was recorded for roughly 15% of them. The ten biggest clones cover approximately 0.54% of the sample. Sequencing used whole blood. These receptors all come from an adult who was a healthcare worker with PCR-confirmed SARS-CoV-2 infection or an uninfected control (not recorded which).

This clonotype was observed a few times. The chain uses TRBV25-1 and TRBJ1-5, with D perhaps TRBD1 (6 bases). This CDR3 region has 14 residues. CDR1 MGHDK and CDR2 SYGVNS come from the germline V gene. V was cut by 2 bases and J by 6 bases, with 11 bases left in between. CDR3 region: CASSEGGQRQPQHF. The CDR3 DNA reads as TGTGCCAGCAGTGAAGGGGGGCAGCGTCAGCCCCAGCATTTT.

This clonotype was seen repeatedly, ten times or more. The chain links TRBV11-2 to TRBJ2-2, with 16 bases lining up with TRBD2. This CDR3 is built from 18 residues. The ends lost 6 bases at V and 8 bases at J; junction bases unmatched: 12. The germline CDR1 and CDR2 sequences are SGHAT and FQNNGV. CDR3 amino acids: CASRRGTSGGANRGELFF. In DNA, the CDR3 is TGTGCCAGCAGACGCGGGACTAGCGGGGGGGCCAATCGTGGGGAGCTGTTTTTT.

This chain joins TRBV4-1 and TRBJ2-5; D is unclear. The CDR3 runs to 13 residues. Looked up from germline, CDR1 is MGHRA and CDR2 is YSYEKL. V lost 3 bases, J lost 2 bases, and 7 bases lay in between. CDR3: CASSQWNQETQYF. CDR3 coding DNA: TGCGCCAGCAGCCAGTGGAATCAAGAGACCCAGTACTTC.

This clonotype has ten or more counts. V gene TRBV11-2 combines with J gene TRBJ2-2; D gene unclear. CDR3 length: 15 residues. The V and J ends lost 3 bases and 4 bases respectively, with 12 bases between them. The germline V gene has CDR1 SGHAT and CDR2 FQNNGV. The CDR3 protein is CASSLVQGSTGELFF. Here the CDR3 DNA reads TGTGCCAGCAGCTTGGTCCAAGGGTCCACCGGGGAGCTGTTTTTT.

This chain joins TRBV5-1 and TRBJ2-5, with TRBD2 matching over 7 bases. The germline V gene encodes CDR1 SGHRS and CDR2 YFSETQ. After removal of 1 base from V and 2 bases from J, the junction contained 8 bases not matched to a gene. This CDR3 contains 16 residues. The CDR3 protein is CASSLYGGGLQETQYF. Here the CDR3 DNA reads TGCGCCAGCAGCTTGTATGGCGGGGGTTTGCAAGAGACCCAGTACTTC.

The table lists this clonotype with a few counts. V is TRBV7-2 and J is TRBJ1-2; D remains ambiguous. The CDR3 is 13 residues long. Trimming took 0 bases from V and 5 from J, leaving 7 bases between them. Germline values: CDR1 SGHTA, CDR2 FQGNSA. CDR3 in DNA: TGTGCCAGCAGCTTAGCTGGCCAGTATGGCTACACCTTC. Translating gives CASSLAGQYGYTF.

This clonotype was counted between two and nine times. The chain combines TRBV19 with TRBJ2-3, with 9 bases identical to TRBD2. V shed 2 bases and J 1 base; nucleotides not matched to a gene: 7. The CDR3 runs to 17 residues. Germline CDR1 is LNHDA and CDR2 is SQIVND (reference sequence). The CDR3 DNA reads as TGTGCCAGTAGTATAACGGCGAGCGGGGGGCGCACAGATACGCAGTATTTT. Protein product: CASSITASGGRTDTQYF. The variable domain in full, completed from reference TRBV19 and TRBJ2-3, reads DGGITQSPKYLFRKEGQNVTLSCEQNLNHDAMYWYRQDPGQGLRLIYYSQIVNDFQKGDIAEGYSVSREKKESFPLTVTSAQKNPTAFYLCASSITASGGRTDTQYFGPGTRLTVL.

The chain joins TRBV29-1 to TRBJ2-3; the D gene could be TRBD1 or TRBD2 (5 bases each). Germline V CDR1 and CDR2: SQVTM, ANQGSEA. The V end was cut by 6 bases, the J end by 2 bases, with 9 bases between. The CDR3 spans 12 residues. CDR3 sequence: CSVGTFTDTQYF. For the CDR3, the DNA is TGCAGCGTCGGGACCTTCACAGATACGCAGTATTTT.

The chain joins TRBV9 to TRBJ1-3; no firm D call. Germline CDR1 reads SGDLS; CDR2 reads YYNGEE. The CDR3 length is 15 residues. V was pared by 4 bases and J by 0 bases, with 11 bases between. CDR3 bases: TGTGCCAGCAGCCAAATGGACGGCTCTGGAAACACCATATATTTT. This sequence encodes CASSQMDGSGNTIYF.

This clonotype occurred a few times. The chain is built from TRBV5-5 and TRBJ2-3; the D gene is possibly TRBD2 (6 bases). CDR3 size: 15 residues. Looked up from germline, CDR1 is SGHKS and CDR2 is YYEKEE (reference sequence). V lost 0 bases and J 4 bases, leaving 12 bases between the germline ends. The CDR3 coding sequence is TGTGCCAGCAGCTTGGTGGGGGACTTCGCAGATACGCAGTATTTT. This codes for CASSLVGDFADTQYF.

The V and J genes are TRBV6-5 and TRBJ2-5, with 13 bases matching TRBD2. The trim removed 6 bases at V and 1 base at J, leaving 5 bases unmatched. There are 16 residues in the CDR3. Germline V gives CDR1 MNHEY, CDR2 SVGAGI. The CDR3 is CASRRTSGGFQETQYF. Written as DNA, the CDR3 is TGTGCCAGCAGACGGACTAGCGGGGGATTCCAAGAGACCCAGTACTTC.

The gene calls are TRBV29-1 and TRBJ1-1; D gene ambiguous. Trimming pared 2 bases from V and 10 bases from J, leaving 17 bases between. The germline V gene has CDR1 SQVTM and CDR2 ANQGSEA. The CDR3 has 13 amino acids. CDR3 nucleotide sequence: TGCAGCGTTGAATTCAGAGGCCCCCCCGGAGCTTTCTTT. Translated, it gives CSVEFRGPPGAFF.

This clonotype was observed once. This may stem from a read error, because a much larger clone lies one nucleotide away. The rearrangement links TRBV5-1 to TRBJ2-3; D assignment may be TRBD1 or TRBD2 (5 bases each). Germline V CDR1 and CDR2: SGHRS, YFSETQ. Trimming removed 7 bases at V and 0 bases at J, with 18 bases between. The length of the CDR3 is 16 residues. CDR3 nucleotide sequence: TGCGCCAGCGGCGTCCGGGACGGAACTAGCACAGATACGCAGTATTTT. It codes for CASGVRDGTSTDTQYF. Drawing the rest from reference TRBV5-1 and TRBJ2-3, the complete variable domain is KAGVTQTPRYLIKTRGQQVTLSCSPISGHRSVSWYQQTPGQGLQFLFEYFSETQRNKGNFPGRFSGRQFSNSRSEMNVSTLELGDSALYLCASGVRDGTSTDTQYFGPGTRLTVL.

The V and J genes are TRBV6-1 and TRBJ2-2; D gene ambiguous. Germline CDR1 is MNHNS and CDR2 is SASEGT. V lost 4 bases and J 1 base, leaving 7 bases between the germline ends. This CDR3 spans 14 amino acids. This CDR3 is CASSANQNTGELFF. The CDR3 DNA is TGTGCCAGCAGTGCGAACCAGAACACCGGGGAGCTGTTTTTT.

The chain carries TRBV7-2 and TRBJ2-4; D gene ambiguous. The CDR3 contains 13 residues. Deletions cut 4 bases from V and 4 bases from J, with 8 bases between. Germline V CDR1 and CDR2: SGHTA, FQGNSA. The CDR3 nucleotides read TGTGCCAGCAGCTCAATGGGAAAAAACATTCAGTACTTC. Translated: CASSSMGKNIQYF.

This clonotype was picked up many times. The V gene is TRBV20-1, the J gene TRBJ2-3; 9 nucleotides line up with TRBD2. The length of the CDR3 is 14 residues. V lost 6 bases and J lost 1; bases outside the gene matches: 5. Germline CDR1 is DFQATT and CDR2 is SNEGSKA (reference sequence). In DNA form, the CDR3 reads TGCAGTGCAAATAGCGGGGGAGGCACAGATACGCAGTATTTT. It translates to CSANSGGGTDTQYF.

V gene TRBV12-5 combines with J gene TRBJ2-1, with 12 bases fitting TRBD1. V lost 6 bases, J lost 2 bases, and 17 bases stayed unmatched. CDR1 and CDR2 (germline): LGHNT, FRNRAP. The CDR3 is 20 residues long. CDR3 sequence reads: CASGQRRDRGPQFTYNEQFF. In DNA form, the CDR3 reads TGTGCTAGTGGACAGCGCCGGGACAGGGGGCCTCAATTCACCTACAATGAGCAGTTCTTC. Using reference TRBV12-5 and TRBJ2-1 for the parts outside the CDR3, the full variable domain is DARVTQTPRHKVTEMGQEVTMRCQPILGHNTVFWYRQTMMQGLELLAYFRNRAPLDDSGMPKDRFSAEMPDATLATLKIQPSEPRDSAVYFCASGQRRDRGPQFTYNEQFFGPGTRLTVL.

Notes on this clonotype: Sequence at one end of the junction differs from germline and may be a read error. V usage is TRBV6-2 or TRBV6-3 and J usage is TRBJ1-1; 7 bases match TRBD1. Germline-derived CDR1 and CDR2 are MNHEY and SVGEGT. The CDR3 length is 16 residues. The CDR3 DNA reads TGTGCCAGCAGAGAAAACAGGGGCCCACGAGGTACTGAAGTTTTCTTT. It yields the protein CASRENRGPRGTEVFF.

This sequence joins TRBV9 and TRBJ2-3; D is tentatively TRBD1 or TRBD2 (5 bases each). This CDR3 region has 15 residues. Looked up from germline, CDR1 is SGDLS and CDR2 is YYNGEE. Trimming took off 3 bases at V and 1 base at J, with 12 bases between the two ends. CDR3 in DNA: TGTGCCAGCAGCGCTTTCCGGGACCGCACAGATACGCAGTATTTT. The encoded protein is CASSAFRDRTDTQYF.

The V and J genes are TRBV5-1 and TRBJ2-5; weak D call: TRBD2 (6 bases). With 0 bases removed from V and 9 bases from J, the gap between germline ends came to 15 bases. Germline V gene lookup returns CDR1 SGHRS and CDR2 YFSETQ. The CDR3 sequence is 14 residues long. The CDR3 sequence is CASSLAQGREAQYF. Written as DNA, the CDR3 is TGCGCCAGCAGCTTGGCCCAGGGCAGGGAGGCCCAGTACTTC.

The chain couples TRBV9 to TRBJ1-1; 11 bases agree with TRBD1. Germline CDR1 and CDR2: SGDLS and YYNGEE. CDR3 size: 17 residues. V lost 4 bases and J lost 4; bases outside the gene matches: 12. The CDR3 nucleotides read TGTGCCAGCAGCCCACAAATGCCCGGACAGGGGGCCACTGAAGCTTTCTTT. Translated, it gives CASSPQMPGQGATEAFF.

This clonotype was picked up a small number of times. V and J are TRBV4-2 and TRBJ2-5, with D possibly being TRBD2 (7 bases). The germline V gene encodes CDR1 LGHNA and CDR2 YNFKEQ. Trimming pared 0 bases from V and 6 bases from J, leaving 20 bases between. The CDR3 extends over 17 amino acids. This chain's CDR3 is CASSQDHLAGASKTQYF. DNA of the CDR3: TGTGCCAGCAGCCAAGATCATTTGGCGGGGGCGTCGAAGACCCAGTACTTC.

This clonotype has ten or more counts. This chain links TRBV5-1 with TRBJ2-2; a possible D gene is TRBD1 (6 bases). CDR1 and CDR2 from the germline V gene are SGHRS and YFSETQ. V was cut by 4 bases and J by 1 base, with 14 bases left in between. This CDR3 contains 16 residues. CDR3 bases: TGCGCCAGCAGCCCATCTACGACAGGGAACACCGGGGAGCTGTTTTTT. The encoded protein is CASSPSTTGNTGELFF.